Listed below are T cell receptor beta chains from one sample, sequenced in a study of cytomegalovirus exposure and HLA in healthy donors. Clones were read by immunoSEQ multiplex PCR, and TCRdb kept only the in-frame ones, dropping some. The sample lists roughly 100,000 clones, around 76% occurring once. Specimen: PBMCs. The receptors were sampled from a woman between 18 and 30 years old in good health and CMV-seropositive. Both conserved end residues are part of each CDR3. Fields, in order: V gene, J gene, clone size, D gene, CDR3 DNA, CDR3 protein. D genes are given only for firm matches. Expanded clones are given a class, and other clones once, few, many or no size at all.

v_gene: TRBV5-6; j_gene: TRBJ2-2; abundance: NA; d_gene: TRBD2; CDR3nt: TGTGCCAGCAGCTTCGCTCCTAGCGGGATCAACACCGGGGAGCTGTTTTTT; CDR3aa: CASSFAPSGINTGELFF
v_gene: TRBV7-9; j_gene: TRBJ2-7; abundance: NA; d_gene: NA; CDR3nt: TGTGCCAGCAGCCCGCGACAGAGCTCCTACGAGCAGTACTTC; CDR3aa: CASSPRQSSYEQYF
v_gene: TRBV28; j_gene: TRBJ2-1; abundance: NA; d_gene: NA; CDR3nt: TGTGCCAGCAGCCGGCGGGGGCAGGCCTTCTCCAATGAGCAGTTCTTC; CDR3aa: CASSRRGQAFSNEQFF
v_gene: TRBV10-3; j_gene: TRBJ2-7; abundance: few; d_gene: TRBD1; CDR3nt: TGTGCCATCAATCAGGGGGCATCCTACGAGCAGTACTTC; CDR3aa: CAINQGASYEQYF
v_gene: TRBV9; j_gene: TRBJ1-4; abundance: NA; d_gene: TRBD1; CDR3nt: TGTGCCAGCAGCTTCATGGGGACAGCAGATGAAAAACTGTTTTTT; CDR3aa: CASSFMGTADEKLFF
v_gene: TRBV5-5; j_gene: TRBJ1-1; abundance: NA; d_gene: NA; CDR3nt: TGTGCCAGCAGCCTAGGACACAACACTGAAGCTTTCTTT; CDR3aa: CASSLGHNTEAFF
v_gene: TRBV7-2; j_gene: TRBJ1-2; abundance: NA; d_gene: NA; CDR3nt: TGTGCCAGCAGCATCAGGCGCGGAGGCCCCTATGGCTACACCTTC; CDR3aa: CASSIRRGGPYGYTF
v_gene: TRBV14; j_gene: TRBJ1-1; abundance: NA; d_gene: TRBD1; CDR3nt: TGTGCCAGCAGCCAAACGGACAGGAGCCCTGAAGCTTTCTTT; CDR3aa: CASSQTDRSPEAFF
v_gene: TRBV10-1; j_gene: TRBJ1-2; abundance: many; d_gene: TRBD1; CDR3nt: TGCGCCAGCAGTGAAGACAGGGGGACTGGCTACACCTTC; CDR3aa: CASSEDRGTGYTF
v_gene: TRBV5-1; j_gene: TRBJ1-3; abundance: NA; d_gene: TRBD1; CDR3nt: TGCGCCAGCAGCTTGGCCCGGGACAGTTCGAGCTCTGGAAACACCATATATTTT; CDR3aa: CASSLARDSSSSGNTIYF
v_gene: TRBV9; j_gene: TRBJ1-2; abundance: NA; d_gene: NA; CDR3nt: TGTGCCAGCAGCGTAGAAGCCCGAAACTATGGCTACACCTTC; CDR3aa: CASSVEARNYGYTF
v_gene: TRBV7-9; j_gene: TRBJ2-1; abundance: NA; d_gene: NA; CDR3nt: TGTGCCAGCAGCCCAGGATACAATGAGCAGTTCTTC; CDR3aa: CASSPGYNEQFF
v_gene: TRBV4-2; j_gene: TRBJ1-2; abundance: NA; d_gene: TRBD1; CDR3nt: TGTGCCAGCAGCCAAGACGCCGGGACAGGGTATGGCTACACCTTC; CDR3aa: CASSQDAGTGYGYTF
v_gene: TRBV28; j_gene: TRBJ2-7; abundance: NA; d_gene: NA; CDR3nt: TGTGCCAGCAGATCCGGGACTGAGTCCTACGAGCAGTACTTC; CDR3aa: CASRSGTESYEQYF
v_gene: TRBV27; j_gene: TRBJ2-7; abundance: NA; d_gene: NA; CDR3nt: TGTGCCAGCAGTCTATCCCGTAATAGCAAGCAGTACTTC; CDR3aa: CASSLSRNSKQYF
v_gene: TRBV29-1; j_gene: TRBJ1-5; abundance: NA; d_gene: NA; CDR3nt: TGCAGCGTTTGCGACATAGGGGCGGTTAATCAGCCCCAGCATTTT; CDR3aa: CSVCDIGAVNQPQHF
v_gene: TRBV11-1; j_gene: TRBJ2-7; abundance: NA; d_gene: NA; CDR3nt: TGTGCCAGCTCAACCACGGGGGAGCAGTACTTC; CDR3aa: CASSTTGEQYF
v_gene: TRBV4-1; j_gene: TRBJ1-1; abundance: NA; d_gene: NA; CDR3nt: TGCGCCAGCAGCCAAGCTAGCGTCAGAGTCGGATCAGCTTTCTTT; CDR3aa: CASSQASVRVGSAFF
v_gene: TRBV6-1; j_gene: TRBJ1-3; abundance: NA; d_gene: NA; CDR3nt: TGTGTGGGGGGTAAGCTGGCTGGAAACACCATATATTTT; CDR3aa: CVGGKLAGNTIYF
v_gene: TRBV18; j_gene: TRBJ2-7; abundance: NA; d_gene: NA; CDR3nt: TGTGCCAGCTCACCGGCAGGGGAGATGTACGAGCAGTACTTC; CDR3aa: CASSPAGEMYEQYF
v_gene: TRBV7-2; j_gene: TRBJ2-1; abundance: NA; d_gene: TRBD2; CDR3nt: TGTGCCAGCTTTGGGGCTAGCGGGAGGTGGGGTGAGCAGTTCTTC; CDR3aa: CASFGASGRWGEQFF
v_gene: TRBV5-6; j_gene: TRBJ1-6; abundance: NA; d_gene: NA; CDR3nt: TGTGCCAGCAGCACCCTGGGGGGTAGTACGTCACCCCTCCACTTT; CDR3aa: CASSTLGGSTSPLHF
v_gene: TRBV6-5; j_gene: TRBJ2-5; abundance: NA; d_gene: TRBD2; CDR3nt: TGTGCCAGCAGTTACTCCGGACTAGCGGGGCAAGAGACCCAGTACTTC; CDR3aa: CASSYSGLAGQETQYF
v_gene: TRBV4-1; j_gene: TRBJ2-7; abundance: NA; d_gene: NA; CDR3nt: TGCGCCAGCAGCCCTGCCTTGGGAGCCTACGAGCAGTACTTC; CDR3aa: CASSPALGAYEQYF
v_gene: TRBV5-4; j_gene: TRBJ2-2; abundance: NA; d_gene: TRBD1; CDR3nt: TGTGCCAGCAGCTTTAGACAGGGCGGTGGCTGGTACGCCGGGGAGCTGTTTTTT; CDR3aa: CASSFRQGGGWYAGELFF